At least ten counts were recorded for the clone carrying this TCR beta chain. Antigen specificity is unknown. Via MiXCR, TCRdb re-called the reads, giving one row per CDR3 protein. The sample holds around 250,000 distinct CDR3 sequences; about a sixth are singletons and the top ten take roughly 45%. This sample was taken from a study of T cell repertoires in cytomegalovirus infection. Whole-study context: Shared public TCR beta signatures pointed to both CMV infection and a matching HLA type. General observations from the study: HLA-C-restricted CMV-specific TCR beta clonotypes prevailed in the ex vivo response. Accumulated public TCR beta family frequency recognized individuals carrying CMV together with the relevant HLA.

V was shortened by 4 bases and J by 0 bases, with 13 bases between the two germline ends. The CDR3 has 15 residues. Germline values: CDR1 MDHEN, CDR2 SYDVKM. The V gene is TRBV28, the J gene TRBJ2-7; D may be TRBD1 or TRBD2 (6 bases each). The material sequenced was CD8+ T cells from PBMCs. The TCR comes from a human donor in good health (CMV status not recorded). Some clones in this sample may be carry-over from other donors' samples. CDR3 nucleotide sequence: TGTGCCAGCAGTTCCCTCCGGGGGCTCTCCTACGAGCAGTACTTC. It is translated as CASSSLRGLSYEQYF.